The 2 T cell receptor beta chains below were found in one sample sequenced in a study of tumor and adjacent non-tumor tissue in lung cancer. A modified ARM-PCR protocol with three rounds of nested PCR amplified TCRbeta. One entry per CDR3 protein, called by TCRdb with MiXCR from the multiplex PCR reads. The table lists 68,000 or so distinct CDR3 sequences, about three fifths of them singletons. RNA was extracted from bulk tissue without any cell sorting. The source material was lung tumor tissue. These receptors came from a man aged 45-65 years with non-small cell lung cancer.

The sample holds many counts of this clonotype. The V call is TRBV4-1, the J call TRBJ2-7; the D gene could be TRBD1 or TRBD2 (7 bases each). V gave up 4 bases and J gave up 3 bases, with 16 bases separating them. This CDR3 has 15 amino acids. Germline-derived CDR1 and CDR2 are MGHRA and YSYEKL. The CDR3 bases are TGCGCCAGCAGCCCGTGGGAGGGGGCAGGCTACGAGCAGTACTTC. It translates to CASSPWEGAGYEQYF.

This clonotype is medium-sized. The DNA for the CDR3 is TGTGCCAGCATCGCGGACAGGCCTGAAGCTTTCTTT. Translating gives CASIADRPEAFF. The V call is TRBV6-1, the J call TRBJ1-1; TRBD1 agrees at 7 bases. Trimming cost V 7 bases and J 6 bases; bases outside gene matches: 5. The CDR3 extends over 12 amino acids. The germline V gene has CDR1 MNHNS and CDR2 SASEGT.